This T cell receptor (beta chain) was identified in a study of shared clonotypes between healthy human individuals. The V gene end was trimmed by 0 bases and the J gene end by 7 bases; junction bases not matched to a gene: 12. Germline assignment: CDR1 MGHRA and CDR2 YSYEKL. The CDR3 sequence is 18 residues long. Cells designated naive CD8 were CD45RO-negative and were positively selected for CCR7, with terminally differentiated effector memory CD45RA+ cells excluded. General observations from the study: Among a few donors, about 4.6% of naive CD4 clonotypes were found in common. Clonotype sharing among donors was thought likely to change with sequencing depth.

Using immunoSEQ multiplex PCR, the repertoire was profiled, and TCRdb retains in-frame clones only, with some absent. The table has about 550,000 clones, nearly 97% seen once; the top ten hold 0.085% to 0.11%. This clone is a singleton in its sample. Its antigen is as yet unknown. Specimen: naive CD8+ T cells sorted from blood. The TCR comes from a woman aged 25 to 39 in good health. The chain couples TRBV4-1 to TRBJ1-5, with TRBD1 identical over 10 bases. As DNA, the CDR3 is TGCGCCAGCAGCCAAGATCTGCCCCGGGACAGGGGTCGGCAGCCCCAGCATTTT. Translating gives CASSQDLPRDRGRQPQHF.